This TCR beta chain emerged from a study of CD8 T cells in Susac syndrome. RNA was extracted with the RNeasy kit, and a quantity of about 0.45 to 1 ug was reverse transcribed using random hexamers. TCR beta CDR3 was amplified by immunoSEQ multiplex PCR. This amplification extended across 54 Vbeta and 13 Jbeta segments. TCRdb ran MiXCR on the immunoSEQ multiplex PCR reads and lists one entry per CDR3 protein. Altogether about 90,000 distinct CDR3 sequences are present, about 93% being singletons, with the ten largest covering around 0.32%. The CDR3 has 15 amino acids. V was clipped by 1 base and J by 1 base, with 10 bases between them. Germline assignment: CDR1 LGHDT and CDR2 YNNKEL (reference sequence).

Sequencing was performed on CD8+ T cells from PBMCs. This TCR was recovered from a human donor in good health. The chain uses TRBV3-1 and TRBJ2-5, with a weak D call TRBD2 (6 bases). The CDR3 loop reads CASSQGLAIQETQYF. DNA for the CDR3: TGTGCCAGCAGCCAAGGGCTAGCGATCCAAGAGACCCAGTACTTC.